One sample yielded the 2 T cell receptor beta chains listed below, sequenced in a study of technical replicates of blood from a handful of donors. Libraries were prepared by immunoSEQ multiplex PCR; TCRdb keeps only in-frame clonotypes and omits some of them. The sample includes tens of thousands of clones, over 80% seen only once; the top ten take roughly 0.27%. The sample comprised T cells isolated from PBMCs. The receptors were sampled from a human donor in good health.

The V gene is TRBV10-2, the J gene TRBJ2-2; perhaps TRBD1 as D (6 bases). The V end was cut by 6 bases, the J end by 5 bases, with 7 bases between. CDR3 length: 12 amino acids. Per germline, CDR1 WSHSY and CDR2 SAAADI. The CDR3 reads CASRQGTGELFF. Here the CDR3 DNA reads TGCGCCAGCAGGCAGGGGACCGGGGAGCTGTTTTTT.

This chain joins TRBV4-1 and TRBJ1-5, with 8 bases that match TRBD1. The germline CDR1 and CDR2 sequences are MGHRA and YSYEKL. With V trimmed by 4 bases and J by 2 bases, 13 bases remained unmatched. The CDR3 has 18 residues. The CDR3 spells CASSPDGRGLLGNQPQHF. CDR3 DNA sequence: TGCGCCAGCAGCCCGGACGGCAGGGGGCTATTGGGCAATCAGCCCCAGCATTTT.